The 27 T cell receptor beta chains below all came from one sample that was sequenced in a study of identical twins' blood T cells. TCRdb ran MiXCR on the 5' RACE reads and lists one entry per CDR3 protein. The data show fewer than 450,000 distinct CDR3 sequences, more than 25% seen once. Sequencing used PBMCs. The receptors were gathered from a woman aged 18 to 55 in good health.

This clonotype showed up many times. This chain uses TRBV20-1 with TRBJ2-1, with 12 bases fitting TRBD2. The CDR3 has 16 residues. The germline gives CDR1 DFQATT, CDR2 SNEGSKA (reference sequence). V shed 0 bases, J shed 4 bases, and the junction held 4 bases outside the gene matches. The CDR3 nucleotides are TGCAGTGCTAGAGATCAGCTAGCGGGAGGGTACAATGAGCAGTTCTTC. It encodes CSARDQLAGGYNEQFF.

This clonotype was seen ten or more times. This rearrangement joins TRBV29-1 to TRBJ1-1; maybe TRBD1 (6 bases). CDR1 and CDR2 (germline): SQVTM, ANQGSEA. The V end was cut by 7 bases, the J end by 0 bases, with 15 bases between. CDR3 length: 14 amino acids. The CDR3 loop reads CSATTGFMNTEAFF. The DNA of the CDR3 is TGCAGCGCGACGACAGGCTTCATGAACACTGAAGCTTTCTTT.

J is TRBJ1-2 and V is TRBV6-5; 7 nucleotides agree with TRBD1. Germline V CDR1 and CDR2: MNHEY, SVGAGI. The CDR3 length is 13 residues. After removal of 5 bases from V and 5 bases from J, the junction contained 5 bases not matched to a gene. The CDR3 sequence: CASSKGALYGYTF. The DNA of the CDR3 is TGTGCCAGCAGTAAGGGGGCACTTTATGGCTACACCTTC.

V usage is TRBV11-2 and J usage is TRBJ2-7; 8 bases map to TRBD1. Trimming took 6 bases from V and 5 from J; bases not matched to a gene: 6. The CDR3 is 13 amino acids. Germline-derived CDR1 and CDR2 are SGHAT and FQNNGV. DNA of the CDR3: TGTGCCAGCAGGAGGACAGGGTACAACGAGCAGTACTTC. Translated: CASRRTGYNEQYF.

This clonotype was seen ten or more times. V and J are TRBV20-1 and TRBJ2-5; a weak D match, TRBD2 (6 bases). This CDR3 has 13 residues. Trimming stripped 3 bases from V and 4 bases from J, with 12 bases between. Germline CDR1 DFQATT, CDR2 SNEGSKA (reference sequence). CDR3: CSARGRTLETQYF. The CDR3 region has the DNA TGCAGTGCTAGGGGGAGGACCCTAGAGACCCAGTACTTC.

The chain carries TRBV3-1 and TRBJ2-1; 11 nucleotides match TRBD2. Germline CDR1 LGHDT, CDR2 YNNKEL (reference sequence). Trimming removed 4 bases from V and 9 bases from J; junction bases left unmatched: 8. The CDR3 covers 15 residues. CDR3 DNA: TGTGCCAGCAGCCTCCAGCCCGGGACTAGCGGTGAGCAGTTCTTC. Translated: CASSLQPGTSGEQFF.

This chain connects TRBV12-3 or TRBV12-4 to TRBJ1-5; possibly TRBD1 for D (6 bases). The V gene lost 6 bases and the J gene lost 11 bases, with 11 bases spanning the gap. The CDR3 runs 11 residues. This CDR3 is CASSIGGSQHF. The CDR3, as DNA: TGTGCCAGCAGCATAGGGGGTTCCCAGCATTTT.

V usage is TRBV5-1 and J usage is TRBJ2-2, with TRBD2 as a possible D gene (5 bases). V lost 4 bases and J lost 2, with 12 bases in between. This CDR3 has 15 amino acids. Germline lookup yields CDR1 SGHRS and CDR2 YFSETQ. The CDR3 is CASSPAERNTGELFF. The CDR3 nucleotides read TGCGCCAGCAGCCCAGCGGAAAGAAACACCGGGGAGCTGTTTTTT. Full variable domain (rest looked up from reference TRBV5-1 and TRBJ2-2): KAGVTQTPRYLIKTRGQQVTLSCSPISGHRSVSWYQQTPGQGLQFLFEYFSETQRNKGNFPGRFSGRQFSNSRSEMNVSTLELGDSALYLCASSPAERNTGELFFGEGSRLTVL.

The DNA for the CDR3 is TGTGCCAGTAGTAGCGGACTAGCGGGAGAGTTGGGTACCGGGGAGCTGTTTTTT. Its protein product is CASSSGLAGELGTGELFF. The rearrangement uses TRBV19 and TRBJ2-2, with 13 positions matching TRBD2. Trimming took 4 bases from V and 5 from J; bases not matched to a gene: 10. The CDR3 spans 18 residues. Germline CDR1 is LNHDA and CDR2 is SQIVND (reference sequence).

Many counts were recorded for this clonotype. V usage is TRBV19 and J usage is TRBJ2-4, with a tentative D call TRBD1 (6 bases). In germline, CDR1 is LNHDA, CDR2 SQIVND (reference sequence). This CDR3 contains 13 residues. Trimming shortened V by 5 bases and J by 7 bases, and 12 bases separated the two germline ends. The CDR3 region is CASSGTRVNIQYF. CDR3 DNA: TGTGCCAGTAGTGGGACACGAGTGAACATTCAGTACTTC.

This chain joins TRBV5-1 and TRBJ1-2, with D possibly being TRBD1 (6 bases). This CDR3 has 13 residues. Trimming removed 2 bases at V and 8 bases at J, with 13 bases between. The germline gives CDR1 SGHRS, CDR2 YFSETQ. This CDR3 reads CASSFGTGNGYTF. DNA for the CDR3: TGCGCCAGCAGCTTCGGCACAGGGAACGGCTACACCTTC.

The V call is TRBV9, the J call TRBJ1-1, with D unclear. This CDR3 is 16 amino acids long. Germline loops: CDR1 SGDLS, CDR2 YYNGEE. Trimming cost V 0 bases and J 1 base, with 13 bases left between them. The CDR3 spells CASSVAIGRSNTEAFF. CDR3 nucleotides: TGTGCCAGCAGCGTAGCTATCGGGCGTTCGAACACTGAAGCTTTCTTT.

This clonotype showed up just a few times. The chain combines TRBV4-1 with TRBJ1-1; TRBD1 matches at 8 bases. With 1 base clipped from V and 10 bases from J, the junction kept 35 bases outside the gene matches. Germline CDR1 is MGHRA and CDR2 is YSYEKL. The CDR3 totals 23 residues. The CDR3 sequence: CASSQVHPQIGTGKTEALNVAFF. The CDR3 DNA reads as TGCGCCAGCAGCCAAGTTCATCCTCAAATTGGGACAGGAAAAACCGAGGCTTTGAATGTAGCTTTCTTT.

This clonotype has more than one count but fewer than ten. The chain combines TRBV20-1 with TRBJ1-2; 10 bases map to TRBD1. V lost 4 bases, J lost 4 bases, and 3 bases stayed unmatched. CDR3 length equals 13 residues. Germline V gene sequence: CDR1 DFQATT, CDR2 SNEGSKA (reference sequence). CDR3 loop: CSATRTGGYGYTF. The CDR3, as DNA: TGCAGTGCTACCCGGACAGGGGGCTATGGCTACACCTTC.

As concerns this clonotype: The junction differs from germline at one of its ends, possibly a read error. J is TRBJ1-4 and V is TRBV25-1; D is perhaps TRBD1 (5 bases). The CDR3 is 14 amino acids. Germline V gene data show CDR1 as MGHDK and CDR2 as SYGVNS. The CDR3 reads CANSEPGGNEKLFF. The CDR3 nucleotides are TGTGCCAACAGTGAACCCGGGGGTAATGAAAAACTGTTTTTT.

The gene calls are TRBV20-1 and TRBJ2-1; 11 positions match TRBD2. Trimming took 3 bases from V and 9 from J; bases not matched to a gene: 13. The CDR3 contains 16 residues. The V gene's germline CDR1 is DFQATT and CDR2 SNEGSKA (reference sequence). CDR3 nucleotide sequence: TGCAGTGCTAGGGGGGGAACTAGCGGGAGAGTCGGTGAGCAGTTCTTC. As protein: CSARGGTSGRVGEQFF.

V usage is TRBV24-1 and J usage is TRBJ2-3; D is unresolved. Trimming took off 7 bases at V and 5 bases at J, with 6 bases between the two ends. CDR1 is KGHDR and CDR2 is SFDVKD in the germline V gene. The CDR3 consists of 11 residues. This CDR3 is CATSLEDTQYF. The CDR3 nucleotides read TGTGCCACCAGCCTCGAAGATACGCAGTATTTT.

This clonotype was picked up a small number of times. The V and J genes are TRBV3-1 and TRBJ2-2; D might be TRBD2 (5 bases). The germline V and J ends were trimmed by 1 base and 4 bases, with 10 bases remaining between them. Germline V lookup: CDR1 LGHDT, CDR2 YNNKEL (reference sequence). The CDR3 has 15 residues. CDR3 loop: CASSQGTASTGELFF. The CDR3 nucleotides read TGTGCCAGCAGCCAAGGGACTGCCAGCACCGGGGAGCTGTTTTTT.

As for this clonotype: At one end the junction does not follow the germline gene, possibly because of a read error. This chain connects TRBV11-2 to TRBJ1-2; D not resolved. Looked up from germline, CDR1 is SGHAT and CDR2 is FQNNGV. This CDR3 has 15 residues. The CDR3 coding sequence is TGTGCCAGCAGCCTAGAGCAAGGTTCTTACTATGGCTACACCTTC. Its translation: CASSLEQGSYYGYTF.

In regard to this clonotype: A much larger clone sits a single nucleotide away, making a read error possible. V and J are TRBV29-1 and TRBJ1-2; D gene uncertain. From germline, CDR1 is SQVTM and CDR2 ANQGSEA. The CDR3 contains 14 residues. Trimming cost V 2 bases and J 2 bases, with 12 bases left between them. CDR3 coding DNA: TGCAGCGTTGAACACTGCGACATCAACTATGGCTACACCTTC. Residues: CSVEHCDINYGYTF.

J is TRBJ1-5 and V is TRBV20-1, with D uncertain. CDR1 and CDR2 from the germline V gene are DFQATT and SNEGSKA (reference sequence). Trimming cost V 2 bases and J 0 bases, with 8 bases left between them. The CDR3 extends over 14 amino acids. In nucleotides, the CDR3 is TGCAGTGCTAGACCGGCGTATAGCAATCAGCCCCAGCATTTT. It specifies CSARPAYSNQPQHF.

This clonotype was found a few times. The chain uses TRBV2 and TRBJ1-4; D may be TRBD1 (6 bases). Germline-derived CDR1 and CDR2 are SNHLY and FYNNEI. The CDR3 extends over 13 amino acids. V lost 5 bases to trimming and J lost 7 bases, with 11 bases between them. Here the CDR3 reads CASSTRQVEKLFF. CDR3 nucleotide sequence: TGTGCCAGCAGTACCCGACAGGTTGAAAAACTGTTTTTT.

The rearrangement links TRBV11-2 to TRBJ2-7; no clear D gene. There are 15 residues in the CDR3. V was trimmed by 1 base and J by 3 bases, leaving 13 bases between them. CDR1 is SGHAT and CDR2 is FQNNGV in the germline V gene. The CDR3 nucleotides are TGTGCCAGCAGCTTAGCCCCCGATCCCTTCTACGAGCAGTACTTC. It specifies CASSLAPDPFYEQYF. The variable domain in full, with the rest retrieved from reference TRBV11-2 and TRBJ2-7, is EAGVAQSPRYKIIEKRQSVAFWCNPISGHATLYWYQQILGQGPKLLIQFQNNGVVDDSQLPKDRFSAERLKGVDSTLKIQPAKLEDSAVYLCASSLAPDPFYEQYFGPGTRLTVT.

This clonotype turned up a few times. A single base separates this from a much larger clone, so it may be a read error. The chain recombines TRBV3-1 with TRBJ2-7; D is perhaps TRBD1 (6 bases). Germline V gives CDR1 LGHDT, CDR2 YNNKEL (reference sequence). This CDR3 is 13 amino acids long. V lost 3 bases and J lost 1, with 7 bases in between. Here the CDR3 reads CASSHGQSYEQYF. As DNA, the CDR3 is TGTGCCAGCAGCCATGGACAGTCCTACGAGCAGTACTTC.

The table lists this clonotype with a few counts. CDR3 bases: TGTGCCAGCAGTTTGGTGGTCGGGGAGCTGTTTTTT. Translation: CASSLVVGELFF. V is TRBV12-3 or TRBV12-4 and J is TRBJ2-2; no firm D call. The V end was cut by 3 bases, the J end by 7 bases, with 6 bases between. This CDR3 has 12 residues.

This rearrangement joins TRBV3-1 to TRBJ2-1; 9 bases align to TRBD2. The CDR3 runs to 14 residues. The ends lost 3 bases at V and 8 bases at J; junction bases unmatched: 5. Looked up from germline, CDR1 is LGHDT and CDR2 is YNNKEL (reference sequence). The CDR3 protein is CASSQSSGSDEQFF. The CDR3 region has the DNA TGTGCCAGCAGCCAGAGTAGCGGGAGCGATGAGCAGTTCTTC.

This clonotype was detected a few times. The CDR3 protein is CASSLVQPQHF. The CDR3 region has the DNA TGCGCCAGCAGCTTGGTTCAGCCCCAGCATTTT. The J gene is TRBJ1-5, the V gene TRBV5-1; D unresolved. The CDR3 runs to 11 residues. The ends were cut back, 0 bases at V and 6 bases at J, with 1 base in the middle. CDR1 and CDR2 from the germline V gene are SGHRS and YFSETQ.